The sequence of this TCR beta chain was determined in a study of beta chain features in type 1 diabetes. Study overall: Examined across all samples were about 110,000,000 sorted cells. General observations from the study: Patients with type 1 diabetes carried fewer insertions and had more deletions at their VDJ junctions. Within patients, naive, central memory and Treg TCRB repertoires seemed more similar than within healthy donors. A moderate, significant TCRB CDR3 shortening appeared in type 1 diabetes across four CD4+ subsets.

The isolated RNA, all of it, was reverse transcribed, so expressed TCRB transcripts were what got sequenced. Clones were read by immunoSEQ multiplex PCR, and TCRdb kept only the in-frame ones, dropping some. The sample includes about 900,000 clones, 17% seen only once; the top ten take 0.02% to 0.025%. The V end was cut by 5 bases, the J end by 3 bases, with 11 bases between. Germline V gene lookup returns CDR1 MNHNY and CDR2 SVGAGI (reference sequence). CDR3 length equals 13 residues. Remarks on this clone: Its antigen is unidentified.

The chain employs TRBV6-6 and TRBJ2-7; D may correspond to TRBD1 or TRBD2 (5 bases each). Sequenced sample: naive CD4+ T cells from blood. The sequence was collected from a woman under 30 in good health. Here the CDR3 DNA reads TGTGCCAGCAGTACTCAGGGACGCTACGAGCAGTACTTC. It is translated as CASSTQGRYEQYF.